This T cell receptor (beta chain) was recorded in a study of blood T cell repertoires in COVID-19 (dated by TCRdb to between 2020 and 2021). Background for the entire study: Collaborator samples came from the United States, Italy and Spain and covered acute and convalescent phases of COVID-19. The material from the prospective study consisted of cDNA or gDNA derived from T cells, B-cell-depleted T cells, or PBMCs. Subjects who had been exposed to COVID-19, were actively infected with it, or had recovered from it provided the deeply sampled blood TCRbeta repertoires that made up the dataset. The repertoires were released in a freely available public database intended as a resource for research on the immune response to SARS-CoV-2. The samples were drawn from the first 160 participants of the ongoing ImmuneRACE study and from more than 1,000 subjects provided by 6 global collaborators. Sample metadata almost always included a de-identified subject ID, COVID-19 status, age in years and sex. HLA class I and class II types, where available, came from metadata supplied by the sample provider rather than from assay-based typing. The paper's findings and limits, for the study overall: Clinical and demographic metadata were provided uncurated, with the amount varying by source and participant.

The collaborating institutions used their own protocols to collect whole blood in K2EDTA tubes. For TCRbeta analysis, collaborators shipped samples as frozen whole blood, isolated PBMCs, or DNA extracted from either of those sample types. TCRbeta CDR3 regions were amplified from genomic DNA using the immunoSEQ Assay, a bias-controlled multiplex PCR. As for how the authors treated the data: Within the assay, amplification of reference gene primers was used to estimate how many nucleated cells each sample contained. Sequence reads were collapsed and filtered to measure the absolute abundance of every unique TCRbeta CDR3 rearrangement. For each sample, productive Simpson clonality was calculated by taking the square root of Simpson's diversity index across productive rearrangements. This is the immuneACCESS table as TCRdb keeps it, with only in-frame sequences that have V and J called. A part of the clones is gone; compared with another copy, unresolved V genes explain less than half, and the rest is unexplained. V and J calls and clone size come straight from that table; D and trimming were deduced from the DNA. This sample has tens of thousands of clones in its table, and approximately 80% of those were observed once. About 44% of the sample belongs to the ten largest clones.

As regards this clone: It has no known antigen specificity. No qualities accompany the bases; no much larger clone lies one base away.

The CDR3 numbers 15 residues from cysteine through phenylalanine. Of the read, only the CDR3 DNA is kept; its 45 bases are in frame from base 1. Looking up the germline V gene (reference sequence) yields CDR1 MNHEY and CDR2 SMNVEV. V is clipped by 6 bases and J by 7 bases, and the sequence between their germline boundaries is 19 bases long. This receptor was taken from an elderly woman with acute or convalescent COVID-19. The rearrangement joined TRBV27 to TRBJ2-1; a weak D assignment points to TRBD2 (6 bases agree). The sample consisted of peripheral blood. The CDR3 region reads CASSRPSGVGNEQFF. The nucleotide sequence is TGTGCCAGCAGCCGACCGTCGGGGGTAGGAAATGAGCAGTTCTTC.